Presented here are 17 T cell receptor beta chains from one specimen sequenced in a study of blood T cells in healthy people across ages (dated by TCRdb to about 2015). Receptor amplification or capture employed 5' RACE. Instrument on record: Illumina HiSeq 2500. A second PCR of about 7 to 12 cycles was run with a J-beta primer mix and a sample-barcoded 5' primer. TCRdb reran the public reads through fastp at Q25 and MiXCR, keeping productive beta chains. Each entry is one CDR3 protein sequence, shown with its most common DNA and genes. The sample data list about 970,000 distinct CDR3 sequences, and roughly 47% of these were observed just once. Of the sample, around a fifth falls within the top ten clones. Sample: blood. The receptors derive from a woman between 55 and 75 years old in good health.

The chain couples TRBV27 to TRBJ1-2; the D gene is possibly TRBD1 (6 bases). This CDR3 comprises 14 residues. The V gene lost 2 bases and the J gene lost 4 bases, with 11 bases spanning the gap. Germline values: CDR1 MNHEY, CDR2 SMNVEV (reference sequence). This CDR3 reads CASSLAGGAYGYTF. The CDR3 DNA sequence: TGTGCCAGCAGTTTAGCGGGGGGCGCCTATGGCTACACCTTC.

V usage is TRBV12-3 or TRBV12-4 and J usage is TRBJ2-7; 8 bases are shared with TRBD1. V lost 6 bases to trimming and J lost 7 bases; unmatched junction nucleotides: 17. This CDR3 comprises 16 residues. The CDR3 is CASSRDRGEGWNEQYF. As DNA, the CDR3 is TGTGCCAGCAGCCGCGACAGGGGAGAGGGTTGGAATGAGCAGTACTTC.

CDR3 coding DNA: TGTGCCAGCAGTTACTCATCGGATCCCGGACAGCCGAACACCGGGGAGCTGTTTTTT. This codes for CASSYSSDPGQPNTGELFF. The rearrangement joins TRBV6-5 to TRBJ2-2; possible D gene TRBD1, 6 bases. The CDR3 covers 19 residues. Looked up from germline, CDR1 is MNHEY and CDR2 is SVGAGI. The V and J ends lost 0 bases and 0 bases respectively, with 17 bases between them.

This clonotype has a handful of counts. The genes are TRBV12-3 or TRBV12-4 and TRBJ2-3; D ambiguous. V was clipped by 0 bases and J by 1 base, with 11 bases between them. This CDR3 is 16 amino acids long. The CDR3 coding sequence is TGTGCCAGCAGTTTAGCGCTCGGAAGGGGCACAGATACGCAGTATTTT. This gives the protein CASSLALGRGTDTQYF.

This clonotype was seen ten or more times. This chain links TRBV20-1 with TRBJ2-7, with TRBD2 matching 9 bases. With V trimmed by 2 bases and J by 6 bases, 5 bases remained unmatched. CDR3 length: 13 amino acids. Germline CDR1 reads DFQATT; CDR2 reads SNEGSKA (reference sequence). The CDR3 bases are TGCAGTGCTAGATCCGGGACTAGCCGCGAGCAGTACTTC. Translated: CSARSGTSREQYF.

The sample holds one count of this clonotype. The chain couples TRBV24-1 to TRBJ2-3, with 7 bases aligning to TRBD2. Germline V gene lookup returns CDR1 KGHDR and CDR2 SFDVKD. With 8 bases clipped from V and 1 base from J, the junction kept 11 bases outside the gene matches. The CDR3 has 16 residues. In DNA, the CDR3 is TGTGCCACCATGCCGACGGGGAGGGAGGGCACAGATACGCAGTATTTT. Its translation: CATMPTGREGTDTQYF.

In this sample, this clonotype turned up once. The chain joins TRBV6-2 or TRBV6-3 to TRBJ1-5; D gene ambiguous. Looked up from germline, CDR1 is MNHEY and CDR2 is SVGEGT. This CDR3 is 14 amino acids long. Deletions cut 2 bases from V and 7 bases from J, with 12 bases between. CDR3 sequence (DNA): TGTGCCAGCAGTTACGGGAGCAGTTGGCAGCCCCAGCATTTT. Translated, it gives CASSYGSSWQPQHF.

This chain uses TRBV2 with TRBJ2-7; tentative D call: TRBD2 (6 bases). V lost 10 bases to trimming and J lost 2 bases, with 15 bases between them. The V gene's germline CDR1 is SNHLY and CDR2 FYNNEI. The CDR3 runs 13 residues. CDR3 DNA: TGTGCCACCAACCGGGAGAAGACCTACGAGCAGTACTTC. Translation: CATNREKTYEQYF.

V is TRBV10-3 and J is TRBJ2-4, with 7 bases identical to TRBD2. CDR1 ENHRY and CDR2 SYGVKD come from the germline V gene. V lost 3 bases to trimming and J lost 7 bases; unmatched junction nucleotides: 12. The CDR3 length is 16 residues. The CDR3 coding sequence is TGTGCCATCAGTGAAGGAGGGGAGGGCCTAGAGAACATTCAGTACTTC. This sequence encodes CAISEGGEGLENIQYF.

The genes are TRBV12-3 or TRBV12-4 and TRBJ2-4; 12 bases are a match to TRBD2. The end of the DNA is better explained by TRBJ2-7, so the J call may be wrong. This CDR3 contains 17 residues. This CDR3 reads CASSSLPASGRVYEQYF. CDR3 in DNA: TGTGCCAGCAGTTCCCTACCCGCTAGCGGGAGGGTCTACGAGCAGTACTTC.

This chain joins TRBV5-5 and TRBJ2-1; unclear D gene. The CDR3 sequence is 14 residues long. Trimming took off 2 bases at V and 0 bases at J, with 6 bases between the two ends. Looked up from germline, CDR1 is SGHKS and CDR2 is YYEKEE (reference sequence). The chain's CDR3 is CASSFSYSYNEQFF. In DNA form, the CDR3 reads TGTGCCAGCAGCTTTTCTTACTCCTACAATGAGCAGTTCTTC.

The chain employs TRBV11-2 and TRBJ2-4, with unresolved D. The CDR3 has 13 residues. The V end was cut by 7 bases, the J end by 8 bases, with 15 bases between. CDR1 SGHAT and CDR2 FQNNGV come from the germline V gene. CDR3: CASTESMSYIQYF. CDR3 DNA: TGTGCCAGCACCGAGAGTATGTCGTACATTCAGTACTTC.

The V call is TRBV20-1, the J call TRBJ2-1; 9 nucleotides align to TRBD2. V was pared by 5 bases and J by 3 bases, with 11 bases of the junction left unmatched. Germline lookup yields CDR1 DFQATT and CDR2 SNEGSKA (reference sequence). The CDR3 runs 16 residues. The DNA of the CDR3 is TGCAGTGCTCCTCGGGGTAGCGGGAGACACTACAATGAGCAGTTCTTC. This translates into CSAPRGSGRHYNEQFF.

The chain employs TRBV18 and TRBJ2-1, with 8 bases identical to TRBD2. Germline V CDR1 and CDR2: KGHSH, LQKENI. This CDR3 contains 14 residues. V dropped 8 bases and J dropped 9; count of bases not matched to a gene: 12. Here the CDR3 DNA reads TGTGCCAGCCGTACTAGCGGAGAGGGGTCTGAGCAGTTCTTC. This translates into CASRTSGEGSEQFF.

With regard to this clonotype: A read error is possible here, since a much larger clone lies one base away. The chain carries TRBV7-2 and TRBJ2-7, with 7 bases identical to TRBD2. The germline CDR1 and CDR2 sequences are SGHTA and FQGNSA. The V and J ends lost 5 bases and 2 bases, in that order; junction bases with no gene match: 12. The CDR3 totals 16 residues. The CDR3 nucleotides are TGTACCAGCAGCCCCGGACTAGATACAAAGCCCTACGAGCAGTACTTC. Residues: CTSSPGLDTKPYEQYF.

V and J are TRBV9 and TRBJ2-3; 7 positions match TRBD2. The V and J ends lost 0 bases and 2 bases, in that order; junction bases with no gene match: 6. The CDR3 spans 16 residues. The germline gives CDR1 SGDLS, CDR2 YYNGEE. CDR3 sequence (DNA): TGTGCCAGCAGCGTAGATCGAGCGGGATCCACAGATACGCAGTATTTT. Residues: CASSVDRAGSTDTQYF.

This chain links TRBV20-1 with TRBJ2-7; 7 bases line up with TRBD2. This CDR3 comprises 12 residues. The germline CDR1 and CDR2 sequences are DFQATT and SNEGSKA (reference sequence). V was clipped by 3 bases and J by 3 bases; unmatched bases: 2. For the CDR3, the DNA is TGCAGTGCTAGGGGGGGGGTCTACGAGCAGTACTTC. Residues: CSARGGVYEQYF.